A selection of T cell receptor beta chains follows, all from one sample in a study of PD-L1 blockade in urothelial cancer. Libraries were prepared by immunoSEQ multiplex PCR; TCRdb keeps only in-frame clonotypes and omits some of them. The sample includes 70,000 or so clones, roughly 90% seen only once; the top ten take 4.5% to 5%. Sample: PBMCs, taken around atezolizumab (anti-PD-L1) treatment. The origin of the receptors is a man aged 70 or older with urothelial cancer. CDR3s include the opening cysteine and the closing phenylalanine or tryptophan. The D gene is left open where the match is weak. For some rows the clone size is stated as once, few or many, or as a class when expanded; others skip it.

CDR3 protein: CASSLGGTGQGNEQFF; CDR3 DNA: TGCGCCAGCAGCTTGGGCGGGACAGGGCAGGGGAATGAGCAGTTCTTC; clone size: NA; D gene: TRBD1; CDR3 length: 16; V gene: TRBV5-1; J gene: TRBJ2-1
CDR3 protein: CASSFSGETQYF; CDR3 DNA: TGTGCCAGCAGCTTTAGCGGAGAGACCCAGTACTTC; clone size: NA; D gene: NA; CDR3 length: 12; V gene: TRBV7-9; J gene: TRBJ2-5
CDR3 protein: CASSEVSITADTQYF; CDR3 DNA: TGCGCCAGCAGTGAGGTGTCAATCACGGCAGATACGCAGTATTTT; clone size: NA; D gene: NA; CDR3 length: 15; V gene: TRBV10-2; J gene: TRBJ2-3
CDR3 protein: CASSLDRGVTQYF; CDR3 DNA: TGTGCCAGCAGCTTGGACAGGGGGGTGACCCAGTACTTC; clone size: NA; D gene: TRBD1; CDR3 length: 13; V gene: TRBV7-9; J gene: TRBJ2-5
CDR3 protein: CASSLDRVTYNEQFF; CDR3 DNA: TGTGCCAGCAGTCTCGACAGGGTCACCTACAATGAGCAGTTCTTC; clone size: NA; D gene: TRBD1; CDR3 length: 15; V gene: TRBV27; J gene: TRBJ2-1
CDR3 protein: CASRGGRASYEQYF; CDR3 DNA: TGTGCCAGCAGGGGCGGGCGGGCATCCTACGAGCAGTACTTC; clone size: NA; D gene: NA; CDR3 length: 14; V gene: TRBV27; J gene: TRBJ2-7
CDR3 protein: CASSLRQGTEAFF; CDR3 DNA: TGTGCCAGCTCTCTTAGACAGGGCACTGAAGCTTTCTTT; clone size: few; D gene: TRBD1; CDR3 length: 13; V gene: TRBV18; J gene: TRBJ1-1
CDR3 protein: CAWSGLGGGTEAFF; CDR3 DNA: TGTGCCTGGAGTGGTCTTGGGGGAGGGACTGAAGCTTTCTTT; clone size: NA; D gene: NA; CDR3 length: 14; V gene: TRBV30; J gene: TRBJ1-1
CDR3 protein: CASGVVRGNTEAFF; CDR3 DNA: TGTGCCAGTGGCGTCGTCAGGGGTAACACTGAAGCTTTCTTT; clone size: NA; D gene: NA; CDR3 length: 14; V gene: TRBV19; J gene: TRBJ1-1
CDR3 protein: CASSEATGARGYTF; CDR3 DNA: TGCGCCAGCAGTGAAGCGACAGGGGCCCGCGGCTACACCTTC; clone size: NA; D gene: TRBD1; CDR3 length: 14; V gene: TRBV10-2; J gene: TRBJ1-2
CDR3 protein: CASSLKFERGRNEQFF; CDR3 DNA: TGTGCCAGCAGCTTAAAATTCGAGCGGGGGAGGAATGAGCAGTTCTTC; clone size: NA; D gene: TRBD2; CDR3 length: 16; V gene: TRBV7-3; J gene: TRBJ2-1
CDR3 protein: CASSPPSGIEQYF; CDR3 DNA: TGTGCCAGCTCACCACCTAGCGGGATCGAGCAGTACTTC; clone size: NA; D gene: TRBD2; CDR3 length: 13; V gene: TRBV18; J gene: TRBJ2-7
CDR3 protein: CASSPRLAGGYNEQFF; CDR3 DNA: TGTGCCAGCAGCCCTCGACTAGCGGGAGGTTACAATGAGCAGTTCTTC; clone size: NA; D gene: TRBD2; CDR3 length: 16; V gene: TRBV7-6; J gene: TRBJ2-1
CDR3 protein: CASRDTVLNTEAFF; CDR3 DNA: TGTGCCAGCAGGGACACTGTCTTGAACACTGAAGCTTTCTTT; clone size: once; D gene: NA; CDR3 length: 14; V gene: TRBV2; J gene: TRBJ1-1
CDR3 protein: CASSERGNTEAFF; CDR3 DNA: TGTGCCAGCAGTGAGCGGGGGAACACTGAAGCTTTCTTT; clone size: NA; D gene: NA; CDR3 length: 13; V gene: TRBV25-1; J gene: TRBJ1-1
CDR3 protein: CASSHLDRARGDTQYF; CDR3 DNA: TGTGCCAGCAGCCACCTGGACAGGGCTAGGGGAGATACGCAGTATTTT; clone size: NA; D gene: TRBD1; CDR3 length: 16; V gene: TRBV5-8; J gene: TRBJ2-3
CDR3 protein: CASSLDYAGGTSEQFF; CDR3 DNA: TGCGCCAGCAGCTTGGATTACGCGGGAGGCACAAGTGAGCAGTTCTTC; clone size: NA; D gene: TRBD2; CDR3 length: 16; V gene: TRBV5-1; J gene: TRBJ2-1
CDR3 protein: CASSRGGTGGFGEQYF; CDR3 DNA: TGCGCCAGCAGCAGGGGAGGGACAGGGGGCTTTGGCGAGCAGTACTTC; clone size: NA; D gene: TRBD1; CDR3 length: 16; V gene: TRBV5-1; J gene: TRBJ2-7
CDR3 protein: CASSRADTQYF; CDR3 DNA: TGTGCCAGTAGTAGAGCCGATACGCAGTATTTT; clone size: NA; D gene: NA; CDR3 length: 11; V gene: TRBV27; J gene: TRBJ2-3
CDR3 protein: CASSAGGMDTGELFF; CDR3 DNA: TGCGCCAGCAGCGCCGGGGGTATGGACACCGGGGAGCTGTTTTTT; clone size: NA; D gene: NA; CDR3 length: 15; V gene: TRBV5-1; J gene: TRBJ2-2
CDR3 protein: CASTNMGLSTDTQYF; CDR3 DNA: TGTGCCAGCACGAACATGGGACTTAGCACAGATACGCAGTATTTT; clone size: once; D gene: NA; CDR3 length: 15; V gene: TRBV27; J gene: TRBJ2-3
CDR3 protein: CASSAITRGSPGGELFF; CDR3 DNA: TGTGCCAGTAGTGCAATAACGCGGGGCTCACCGGGAGGGGAACTGTTTTTT; clone size: NA; D gene: NA; CDR3 length: 17; V gene: TRBV19; J gene: TRBJ1-4
CDR3 protein: CASSQTGSTDTQYF; CDR3 DNA: TGCGCCAGCAGCCAAACGGGGAGCACAGATACGCAGTATTTT; clone size: NA; D gene: NA; CDR3 length: 14; V gene: TRBV4-1; J gene: TRBJ2-3
CDR3 protein: CASRKQGGNYGYTF; CDR3 DNA: TGTGCCAGCAGGAAGCAGGGGGGCAACTATGGCTACACCTTC; clone size: NA; D gene: TRBD1; CDR3 length: 14; V gene: TRBV28; J gene: TRBJ1-2
CDR3 protein: CASSPSSGSWNEQFF; CDR3 DNA: TGTGCCAGCAGTCCTTCTAGCGGGAGTTGGAATGAGCAGTTCTTC; clone size: NA; D gene: TRBD2; CDR3 length: 15; V gene: TRBV27; J gene: TRBJ2-1
CDR3 protein: CASSFRGRTEAFF; CDR3 DNA: TGTGCCAGCAGTTTCAGGGGAAGGACTGAAGCTTTCTTT; clone size: NA; D gene: NA; CDR3 length: 13; V gene: TRBV6-5; J gene: TRBJ1-1
CDR3 protein: CASSLGAGASYNEQFF; CDR3 DNA: TGTGCCAGCAGCTTAGGGGCGGGGGCTTCCTACAATGAGCAGTTCTTC; clone size: NA; D gene: NA; CDR3 length: 16; V gene: TRBV7-9; J gene: TRBJ2-1
CDR3 protein: CSVNPRTEDTQYF; CDR3 DNA: TGCAGCGTAAACCCCAGGACAGAGGATACGCAGTATTTT; clone size: NA; D gene: NA; CDR3 length: 13; V gene: TRBV29-1; J gene: TRBJ2-3
CDR3 protein: CASSMTSRYEQYF; CDR3 DNA: TGCGCCAGCAGCATGACTAGCAGATACGAGCAGTACTTC; clone size: NA; D gene: TRBD2; CDR3 length: 13; V gene: TRBV5-1; J gene: TRBJ2-7
CDR3 protein: CASSIRDRANTEAFF; CDR3 DNA: TGTGCCAGTAGTATAAGAGACAGGGCGAACACTGAAGCTTTCTTT; clone size: NA; D gene: TRBD1; CDR3 length: 15; V gene: TRBV19; J gene: TRBJ1-1
CDR3 protein: CASSLTGGRVEQYF; CDR3 DNA: TGTGCCAGCAGCTTAACGGGAGGCCGGGTTGAGCAGTACTTC; clone size: NA; D gene: NA; CDR3 length: 14; V gene: TRBV7-3; J gene: TRBJ2-7
CDR3 protein: CASSLREQRQYEQYF; CDR3 DNA: TGCGCCAGCAGCTTAAGGGAGCAGCGGCAGTACGAGCAGTACTTC; clone size: NA; D gene: NA; CDR3 length: 15; V gene: TRBV5-1; J gene: TRBJ2-7
CDR3 protein: CASSVGPGDGSEQFF; CDR3 DNA: TGTGCCAGCAGTGTCGGTCCAGGGGATGGAAGTGAGCAGTTCTTC; clone size: NA; D gene: NA; CDR3 length: 15; V gene: TRBV2; J gene: TRBJ2-1
CDR3 protein: CASSYGTRGTGELFF; CDR3 DNA: TGTGCCAGCAGTTACGGGACTAGGGGCACCGGGGAGCTGTTTTTT; clone size: NA; D gene: TRBD2; CDR3 length: 15; V gene: TRBV6-5; J gene: TRBJ2-2
CDR3 protein: CASSPTSFYSYNEQFF; CDR3 DNA: TGTGCCAGCAGCCCGACTAGCTTTTACTCCTACAATGAGCAGTTCTTC; clone size: NA; D gene: TRBD2; CDR3 length: 16; V gene: TRBV28; J gene: TRBJ2-1
CDR3 protein: CASSIQGAEQYF; CDR3 DNA: TGTGCCAGTAGTATTCAGGGGGCCGAGCAGTACTTC; clone size: NA; D gene: TRBD1; CDR3 length: 12; V gene: TRBV19; J gene: TRBJ2-7
CDR3 protein: CASSLAALAKNIQYF; CDR3 DNA: TGTGCCAGCAGCTTAGCAGCGCTAGCCAAAAACATTCAGTACTTC; clone size: NA; D gene: NA; CDR3 length: 15; V gene: TRBV7-2; J gene: TRBJ2-4
CDR3 protein: CASSSGQGYEQYF; CDR3 DNA: TGCGCCAGCAGCAGCGGACAGGGCTACGAGCAGTACTTC; clone size: NA; D gene: TRBD1; CDR3 length: 13; V gene: TRBV5-1; J gene: TRBJ2-7
CDR3 protein: CASSSTLAGAGELFF; CDR3 DNA: TGTGCCAGCAGTAGTACTCTAGCGGGAGCCGGGGAGCTGTTTTTT; clone size: NA; D gene: TRBD2; CDR3 length: 15; V gene: TRBV6-5; J gene: TRBJ2-2
CDR3 protein: CASRISGQDTQYF; CDR3 DNA: TGTGCCAGCAGAATTTCAGGGCAAGATACGCAGTATTTT; clone size: NA; D gene: NA; CDR3 length: 13; V gene: TRBV6-1; J gene: TRBJ2-3
CDR3 protein: CASSEWTSGTYEQYF; CDR3 DNA: TGTGCCAGCAGTGAATGGACTAGCGGGACCTACGAGCAGTACTTC; clone size: NA; D gene: TRBD2; CDR3 length: 15; V gene: TRBV6-1; J gene: TRBJ2-7
CDR3 protein: CSAERGEAFF; CDR3 DNA: TGCAGTGCTGAACGGGGTGAAGCTTTCTTT; clone size: NA; D gene: NA; CDR3 length: 10; V gene: TRBV20-1; J gene: TRBJ1-1
CDR3 protein: CASSFGTGMPEYTGELFF; CDR3 DNA: TGTGCCAGCAGCTTCGGGACAGGGATGCCCGAGTACACCGGGGAGCTGTTTTTT; clone size: NA; D gene: TRBD1; CDR3 length: 18; V gene: TRBV5-8; J gene: TRBJ2-2
CDR3 protein: CASSQDPQYTGELFF; CDR3 DNA: TGCGCCAGCAGCCAAGACCCTCAGTACACCGGGGAGCTGTTTTTT; clone size: few; D gene: NA; CDR3 length: 15; V gene: TRBV4-1; J gene: TRBJ2-2
CDR3 protein: CASSFLGGRNTEAFF; CDR3 DNA: TGCGCCAGCAGCTTTCTAGGGGGTCGGAACACTGAAGCTTTCTTT; clone size: NA; D gene: NA; CDR3 length: 15; V gene: TRBV5-1; J gene: TRBJ1-1
CDR3 protein: CASSFLGQGRFF; CDR3 DNA: TGTGCCAGCAGTTTTTTGGGACAGGGGAGGTTTTTT; clone size: NA; D gene: TRBD1; CDR3 length: 12; V gene: TRBV28; J gene: TRBJ1-4
CDR3 protein: CASRTVATNEKLFF; CDR3 DNA: TGCGCCAGCAGGACAGTTGCAACTAATGAAAAACTGTTTTTT; clone size: NA; D gene: NA; CDR3 length: 14; V gene: TRBV5-1; J gene: TRBJ1-4
CDR3 protein: CAISPQGAKDGYTF; CDR3 DNA: TGTGCCATCAGTCCACAGGGGGCGAAGGATGGCTACACCTTC; clone size: NA; D gene: TRBD1; CDR3 length: 14; V gene: TRBV10-3; J gene: TRBJ1-2
CDR3 protein: CASSSGMGEQYF; CDR3 DNA: TGTGCCAGCAGCTCGGGGATGGGCGAGCAGTACTTC; clone size: NA; D gene: NA; CDR3 length: 12; V gene: TRBV2; J gene: TRBJ2-7
CDR3 protein: CSVNRGRVGEQFF; CDR3 DNA: TGCAGCGTTAACAGGGGGCGCGTCGGTGAGCAGTTCTTC; clone size: NA; D gene: TRBD1; CDR3 length: 13; V gene: TRBV29-1; J gene: TRBJ2-1
CDR3 protein: CASSGQQYYGYTF; CDR3 DNA: TGTGCCAGCAGTGGACAGCAGTACTATGGCTACACCTTC; clone size: NA; D gene: NA; CDR3 length: 13; V gene: TRBV6-5; J gene: TRBJ1-2
CDR3 protein: CASSVGNRPDTEAFF; CDR3 DNA: TGTGCCAGCAGCGTAGGCAACAGACCCGACACTGAAGCTTTCTTT; clone size: once; D gene: NA; CDR3 length: 15; V gene: TRBV9; J gene: TRBJ1-1
CDR3 protein: CASTSGRNTGELFF; CDR3 DNA: TGTGCCAGCACGAGCGGGAGGAACACCGGGGAGCTGTTTTTT; clone size: NA; D gene: NA; CDR3 length: 14; V gene: TRBV12-1; J gene: TRBJ2-2
CDR3 protein: CASSVSSGKRETQYF; CDR3 DNA: TGTGCCAGCAGCGTTTCTAGCGGGAAGAGAGAGACCCAGTACTTC; clone size: NA; D gene: TRBD2; CDR3 length: 15; V gene: TRBV9; J gene: TRBJ2-5